This T cell receptor (beta chain) was captured by sequencing in a study of cytomegalovirus exposure and HLA in healthy donors. The overall study: From HLA-typed donors, an early data release held tens of millions of unique TCRs. Study-wide results and caveats: With further analysis later on, most CMV-associated TCR beta chains appeared HLA-restricted.

This CDR3 is built from 13 residues. Germline-derived CDR1 and CDR2 are SEHNR and FQNEAQ (reference sequence). On this clone: Its antigen is currently unknown. A junction end diverges from the germline sequence, so it may reflect a read error.

PCR was performed using 60 Vbeta and 13 Jbeta primers. The protocol was immunoSEQ multiplex PCR, while the TCRdb copy is restricted to in-frame clones and leaves out a portion. The table has roughly 120,000 clones, 79% seen once. The sample comprised PBMCs. The chain links TRBV7-9 to TRBJ1-1; possibly TRBD1 for D (6 bases). This sequence was found in a man aged 25-45 years in good health and CMV-seropositive. The CDR3 here is CSSSLGQYTEAFF. CDR3 nucleotides: TGTTCCAGCAGCTTGGGACAATACACTGAAGCTTTCTTT.